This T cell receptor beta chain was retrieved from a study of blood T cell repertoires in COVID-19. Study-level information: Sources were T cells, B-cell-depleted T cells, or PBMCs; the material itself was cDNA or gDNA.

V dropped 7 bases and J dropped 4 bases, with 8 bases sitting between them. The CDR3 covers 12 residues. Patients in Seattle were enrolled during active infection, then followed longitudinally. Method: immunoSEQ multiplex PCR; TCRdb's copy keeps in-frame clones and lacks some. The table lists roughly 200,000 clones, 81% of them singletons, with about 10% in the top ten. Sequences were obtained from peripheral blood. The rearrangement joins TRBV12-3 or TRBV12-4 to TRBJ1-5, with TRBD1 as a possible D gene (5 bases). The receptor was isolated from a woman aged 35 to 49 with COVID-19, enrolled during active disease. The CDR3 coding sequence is TGTGCCAGCACCCGACAGAATCAGCCCCAGCATTTT. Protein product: CASTRQNQPQHF.